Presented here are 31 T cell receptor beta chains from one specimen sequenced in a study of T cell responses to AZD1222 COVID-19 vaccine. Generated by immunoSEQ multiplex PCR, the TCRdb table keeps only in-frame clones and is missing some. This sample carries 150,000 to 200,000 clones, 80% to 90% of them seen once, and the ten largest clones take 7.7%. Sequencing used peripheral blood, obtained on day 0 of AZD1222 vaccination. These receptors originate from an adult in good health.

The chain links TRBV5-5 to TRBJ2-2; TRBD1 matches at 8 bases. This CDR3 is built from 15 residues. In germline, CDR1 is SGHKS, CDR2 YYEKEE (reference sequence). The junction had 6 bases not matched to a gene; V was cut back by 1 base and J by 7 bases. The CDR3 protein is CASSLRTGFNGELFF. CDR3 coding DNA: TGTGCCAGCAGCTTGCGGACAGGGTTCAACGGGGAGCTGTTTTTT. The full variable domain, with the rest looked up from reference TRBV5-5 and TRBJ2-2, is DAGVTQSPTHLIKTRGQQVTLRCSPISGHKSVSWYQQVLGQGPQFIFQYYEKEERGRGNFPDRFSARQFPNYSSELNVNALLLGDSALYLCASSLRTGFNGELFFGEGSRLTVL.

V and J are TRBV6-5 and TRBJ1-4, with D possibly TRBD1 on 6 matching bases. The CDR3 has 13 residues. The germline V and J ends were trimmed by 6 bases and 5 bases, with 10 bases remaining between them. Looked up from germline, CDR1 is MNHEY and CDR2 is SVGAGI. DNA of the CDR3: TGTGCCAGCAGAGGGGGTCGCAATGAAAAACTGTTTTTT. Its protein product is CASRGGRNEKLFF.

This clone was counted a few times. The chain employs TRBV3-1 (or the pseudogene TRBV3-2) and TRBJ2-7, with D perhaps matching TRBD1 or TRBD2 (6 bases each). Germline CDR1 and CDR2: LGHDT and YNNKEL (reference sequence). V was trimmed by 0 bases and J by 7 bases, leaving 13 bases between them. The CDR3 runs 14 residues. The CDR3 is CASSQEARRGEQYF. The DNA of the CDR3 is TGTGCCAGCAGCCAAGAGGCCAGGAGGGGGGAGCAGTACTTC.

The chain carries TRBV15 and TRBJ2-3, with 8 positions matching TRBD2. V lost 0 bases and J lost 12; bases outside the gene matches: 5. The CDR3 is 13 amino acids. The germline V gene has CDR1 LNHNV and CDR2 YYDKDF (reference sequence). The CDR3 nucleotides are TGTGCCACCAGCAGAGAGAAGAGCGGGGGCCAGTATTTT. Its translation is CATSREKSGGQYF.

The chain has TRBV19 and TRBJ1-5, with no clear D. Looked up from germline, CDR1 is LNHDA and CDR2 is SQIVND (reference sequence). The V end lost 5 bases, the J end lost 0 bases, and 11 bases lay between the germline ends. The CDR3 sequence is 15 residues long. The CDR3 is CASSSGLYSNQPQHF. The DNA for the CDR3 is TGTGCCAGTAGTTCTGGACTTTATAGCAATCAGCCCCAGCATTTT.

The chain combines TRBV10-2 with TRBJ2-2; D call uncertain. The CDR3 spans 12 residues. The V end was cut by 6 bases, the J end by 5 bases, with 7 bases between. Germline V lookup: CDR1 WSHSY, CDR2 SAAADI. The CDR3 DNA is TGCGCCAGCAGACCCACAACCGGGGAGCTGTTTTTT. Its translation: CASRPTTGELFF.

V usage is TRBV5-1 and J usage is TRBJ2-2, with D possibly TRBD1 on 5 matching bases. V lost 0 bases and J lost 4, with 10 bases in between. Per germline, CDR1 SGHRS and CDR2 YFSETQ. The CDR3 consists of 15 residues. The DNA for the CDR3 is TGCGCCAGCAGCTTGGTGGCAGGGTCCACCGGGGAGCTGTTTTTT. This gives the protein CASSLVAGSTGELFF.

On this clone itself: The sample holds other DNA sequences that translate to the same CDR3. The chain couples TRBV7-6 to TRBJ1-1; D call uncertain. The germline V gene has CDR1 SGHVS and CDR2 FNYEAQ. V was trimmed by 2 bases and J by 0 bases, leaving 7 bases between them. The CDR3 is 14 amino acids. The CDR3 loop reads CASSLSGMNTEAFF. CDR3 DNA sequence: TGTGCCAGCAGCTTAAGTGGGATGAACACTGAAGCTTTCTTT.

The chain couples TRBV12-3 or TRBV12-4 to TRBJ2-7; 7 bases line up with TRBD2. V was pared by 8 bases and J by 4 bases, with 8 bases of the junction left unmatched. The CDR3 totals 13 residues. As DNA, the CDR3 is TGTGCCAGCGCCCGGGGGGTACCTTACGAGCAGTACTTC. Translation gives CASARGVPYEQYF.

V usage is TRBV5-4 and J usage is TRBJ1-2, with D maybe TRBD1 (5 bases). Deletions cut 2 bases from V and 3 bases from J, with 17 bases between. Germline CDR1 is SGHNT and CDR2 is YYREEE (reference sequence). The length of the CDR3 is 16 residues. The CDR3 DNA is TGTGCCAGCAGCTTAGCCTCACGGGGCAGGGACTATGGCTACACCTTC. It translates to CASSLASRGRDYGYTF.

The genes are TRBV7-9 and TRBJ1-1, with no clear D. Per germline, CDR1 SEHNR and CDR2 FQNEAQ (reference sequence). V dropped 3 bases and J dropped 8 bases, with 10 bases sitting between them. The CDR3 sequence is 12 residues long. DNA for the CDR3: TGTGCCAGCAGCTTGGTAACTTACGAAGCTTTCTTT. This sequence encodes CASSLVTYEAFF. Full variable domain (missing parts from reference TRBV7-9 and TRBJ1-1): DTGVSQNPRHKITKRGQNVTFRCDPISEHNRLYWYRQTLGQGPEFLTYFQNEAQLEKSRLLSDRFSAERPKGSFSTLEIQRTEQGDSAMYLCASSLVTYEAFFGQGTRLTVV.

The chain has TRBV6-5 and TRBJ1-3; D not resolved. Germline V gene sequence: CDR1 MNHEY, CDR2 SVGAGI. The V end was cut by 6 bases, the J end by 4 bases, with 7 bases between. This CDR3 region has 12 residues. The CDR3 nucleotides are TGTGCCAGCAGAAAAGGGGGAAACACCATATATTTT. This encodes CASRKGGNTIYF.

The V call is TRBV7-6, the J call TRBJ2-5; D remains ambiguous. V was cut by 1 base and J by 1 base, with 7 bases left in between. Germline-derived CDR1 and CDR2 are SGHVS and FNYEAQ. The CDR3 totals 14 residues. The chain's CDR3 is CASSLVGFQETQYF. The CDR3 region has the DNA TGTGCCAGCAGCTTAGTTGGGTTCCAAGAGACCCAGTACTTC.

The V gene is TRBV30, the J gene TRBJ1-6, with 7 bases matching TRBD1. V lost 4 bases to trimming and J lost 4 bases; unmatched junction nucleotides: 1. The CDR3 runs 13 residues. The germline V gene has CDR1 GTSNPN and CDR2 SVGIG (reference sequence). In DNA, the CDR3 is TGTGCCTGGAAGGGACAGTATAATTCACCCCTCCACTTT. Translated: CAWKGQYNSPLHF.

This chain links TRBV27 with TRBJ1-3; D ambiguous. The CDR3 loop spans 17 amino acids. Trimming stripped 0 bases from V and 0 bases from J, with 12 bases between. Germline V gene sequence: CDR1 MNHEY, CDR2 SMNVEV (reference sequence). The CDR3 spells CASSLSMSVSSGNTIYF. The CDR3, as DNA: TGTGCCAGCAGTTTATCAATGTCCGTTAGCTCTGGAAACACCATATATTTT.

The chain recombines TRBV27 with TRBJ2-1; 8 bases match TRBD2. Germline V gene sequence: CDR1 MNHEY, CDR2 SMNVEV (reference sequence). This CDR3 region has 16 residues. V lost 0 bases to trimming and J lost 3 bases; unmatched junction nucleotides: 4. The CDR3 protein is CASSLSMGLGYNEQFF. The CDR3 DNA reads TGTGCCAGCAGTTTATCAATGGGACTAGGCTACAATGAGCAGTTCTTC.

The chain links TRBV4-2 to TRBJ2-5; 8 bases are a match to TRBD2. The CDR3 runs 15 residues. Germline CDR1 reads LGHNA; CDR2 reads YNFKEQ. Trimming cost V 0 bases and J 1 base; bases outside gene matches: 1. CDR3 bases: TGTGCCAGCAGCCAAGATCGGGGGGGCCAAGAGACCCAGTACTTC. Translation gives CASSQDRGGQETQYF.

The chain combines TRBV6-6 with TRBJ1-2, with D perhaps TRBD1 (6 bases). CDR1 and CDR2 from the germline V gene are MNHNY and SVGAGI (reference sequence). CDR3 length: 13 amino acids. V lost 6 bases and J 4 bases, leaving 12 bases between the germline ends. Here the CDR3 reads CASRTQGAYGYTF. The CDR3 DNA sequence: TGTGCCAGCAGAACACAGGGTGCCTATGGCTACACCTTC.

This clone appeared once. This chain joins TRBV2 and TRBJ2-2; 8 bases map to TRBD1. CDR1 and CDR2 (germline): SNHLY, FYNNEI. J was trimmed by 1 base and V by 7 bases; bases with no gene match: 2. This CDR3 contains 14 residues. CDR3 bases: TGTGCCAGCATAGGACAGGGGAACACCGGGGAGCTGTTTTTT. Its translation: CASIGQGNTGELFF.

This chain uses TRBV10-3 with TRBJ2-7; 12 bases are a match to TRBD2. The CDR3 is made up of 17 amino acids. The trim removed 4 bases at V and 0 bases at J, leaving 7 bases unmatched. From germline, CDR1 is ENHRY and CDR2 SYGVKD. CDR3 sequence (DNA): TGTGCCATCAGTGCACCAACGGGACTAGCGGGCTCCTACGAGCAGTACTTC. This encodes CAISAPTGLAGSYEQYF.

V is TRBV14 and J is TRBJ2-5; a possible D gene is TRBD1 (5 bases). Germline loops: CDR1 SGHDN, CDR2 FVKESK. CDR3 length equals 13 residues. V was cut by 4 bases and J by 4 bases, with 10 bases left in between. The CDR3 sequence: CASSPGFRETQYF. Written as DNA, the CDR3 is TGTGCCAGCAGCCCAGGGTTCCGAGAGACCCAGTACTTC.

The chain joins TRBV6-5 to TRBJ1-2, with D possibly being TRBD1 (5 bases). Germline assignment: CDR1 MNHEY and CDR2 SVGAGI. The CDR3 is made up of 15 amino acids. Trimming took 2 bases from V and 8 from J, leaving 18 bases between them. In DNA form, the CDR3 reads TGTGCCAGCAGTTACGGCTCGCGAATGGGACGCGGCTACACCTTC. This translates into CASSYGSRMGRGYTF.

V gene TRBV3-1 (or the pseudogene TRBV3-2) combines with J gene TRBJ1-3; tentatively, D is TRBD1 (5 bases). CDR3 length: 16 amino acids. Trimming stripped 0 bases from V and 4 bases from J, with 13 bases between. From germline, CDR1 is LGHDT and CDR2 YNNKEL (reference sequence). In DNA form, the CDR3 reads TGTGCCAGCAGCCAAGATCCGGACACAGGAGGAAACACCATATATTTT. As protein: CASSQDPDTGGNTIYF.

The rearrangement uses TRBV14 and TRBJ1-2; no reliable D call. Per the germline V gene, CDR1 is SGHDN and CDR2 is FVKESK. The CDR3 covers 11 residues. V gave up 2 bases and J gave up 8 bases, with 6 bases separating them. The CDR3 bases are TGTGCCAGCAGCCAAACCGGAGGCTACACCTTC. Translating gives CASSQTGGYTF.

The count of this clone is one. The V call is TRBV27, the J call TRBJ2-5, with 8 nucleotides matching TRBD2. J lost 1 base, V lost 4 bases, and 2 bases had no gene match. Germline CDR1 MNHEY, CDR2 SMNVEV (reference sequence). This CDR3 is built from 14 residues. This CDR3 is CASSYTSGQETQYF. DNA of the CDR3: TGTGCCAGCAGTTACACTAGCGGCCAAGAGACCCAGTACTTC.

Here the CDR3 reads CASRPSSQGAAVQYF. In nucleotides, the CDR3 is TGTGCCAGCAGGCCGAGCTCTCAGGGGGCCGCCGTGCAGTACTTC. V is TRBV2 and J is TRBJ2-7; TRBD1 agrees at 8 bases. Germline-derived CDR1 and CDR2 are SNHLY and FYNNEI. CDR3 length: 15 amino acids. The J segment lost 9 bases and the V segment lost 6 bases, leaving 16 bases of the junction unmatched.

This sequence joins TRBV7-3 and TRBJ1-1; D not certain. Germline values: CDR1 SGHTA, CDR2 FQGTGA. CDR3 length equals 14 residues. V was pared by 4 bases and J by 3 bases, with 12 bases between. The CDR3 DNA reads TGTGCCAGCAGCTCAACCGGATGGGACACTGAAGCTTTCTTT. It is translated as CASSSTGWDTEAFF.

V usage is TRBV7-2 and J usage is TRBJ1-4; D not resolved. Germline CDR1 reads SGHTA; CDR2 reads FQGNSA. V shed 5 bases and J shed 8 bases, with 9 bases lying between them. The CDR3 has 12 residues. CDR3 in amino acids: CASSRRAEKLFF. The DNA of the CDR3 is TGTGCCAGCAGCCGTCGGGCGGAAAAACTGTTTTTT.

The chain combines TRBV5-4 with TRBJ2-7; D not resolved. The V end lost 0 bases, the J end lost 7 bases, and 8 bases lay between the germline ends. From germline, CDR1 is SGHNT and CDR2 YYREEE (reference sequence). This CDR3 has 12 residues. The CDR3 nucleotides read TGTGCCAGCAGCTTGGCCAGCAGGGAGCAGTACTTC. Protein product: CASSLASREQYF.

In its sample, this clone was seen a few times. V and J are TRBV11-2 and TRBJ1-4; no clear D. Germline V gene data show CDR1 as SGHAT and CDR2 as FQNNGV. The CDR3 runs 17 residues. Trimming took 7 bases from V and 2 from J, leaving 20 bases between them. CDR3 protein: CASTHRASGTTNEKLFF. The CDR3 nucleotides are TGTGCCAGCACCCATCGCGCCTCTGGTACCACTAATGAAAAACTGTTTTTT.

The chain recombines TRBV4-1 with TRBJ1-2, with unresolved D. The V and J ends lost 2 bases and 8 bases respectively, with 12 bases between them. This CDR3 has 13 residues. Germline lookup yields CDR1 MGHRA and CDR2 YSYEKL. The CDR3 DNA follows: TGCGCCAGCAGCCAAATAGTTATGGACGGCTACACCTTC. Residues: CASSQIVMDGYTF.